Below are 21 T cell receptor beta chains sequenced from a single sample in a study of CD8+ T cells in alopecia areata. Reverse transcription of extracted RNA yielded cDNA, which provided the sequencing template. Sequenced by immunoSEQ multiplex PCR; TCRdb stores in-frame clones only, minus some. The sample lists about 180,000 clones; about 48% were seen once. Noted treatment: oral pan-JAK inhibitor, 5-10 mg twice daily. The starting material was CD8+ T cells sorted from blood, obtained at week 24, from a patient treated with tofacitinib. These receptors all come from a human donor with alopecia areata.

The chain carries TRBV5-1 and TRBJ2-7, with 8 bases that match TRBD1. Trimming at V came to 3 bases and at J to 3 bases, leaving 2 bases not matched to a gene. The CDR3 covers 13 residues. The germline V gene encodes CDR1 SGHRS and CDR2 YFSETQ. The DNA of the CDR3 is TGCGCCAGCAGCTCGGACAGGGTCTACGAGCAGTACTTC. Its translation: CASSSDRVYEQYF.

This clone ranks as medium-sized. The rearrangement links TRBV4-3 to TRBJ2-1, with D possibly being TRBD2 (7 bases). The length of the CDR3 is 14 residues. The germline V gene encodes CDR1 LGHNA and CDR2 YSLEER. Trimming pared 0 bases from V and 12 bases from J, leaving 15 bases between. CDR3 DNA: TGCGCCAGCAGCCAAGATAGGGGGGGGCTGGGGCAGTTCTTC. The encoded protein is CASSQDRGGLGQFF.

This clone was detected a few times. The V call is TRBV7-6, the J call TRBJ2-3; the D call may be TRBD1 or TRBD2 (5 bases each). The CDR3 extends over 13 amino acids. Per germline, CDR1 SGHVS and CDR2 FNYEAQ. V gave up 1 base and J gave up 3 bases, with 5 bases separating them. CDR3 in DNA: TGTGCCAGCAGCTTAGGGGGGACAGATACGCAGTATTTT. Encoded protein: CASSLGGTDTQYF.

The V and J genes are TRBV2 and TRBJ2-7; D is possibly TRBD1 (6 bases). Trimming took off 5 bases at V and 5 bases at J, with 19 bases between the two ends. Per germline, CDR1 SNHLY and CDR2 FYNNEI. This CDR3 is 15 amino acids long. The CDR3 DNA reads as TGTGCCAGCAGTAGCCGGGACACATTCGTCCACGAGCAGTACTTC. This sequence encodes CASSSRDTFVHEQYF.

This clone has just a few counts. This chain uses TRBV4-3 with TRBJ1-1; D unclear. Trimming removed 0 bases at V and 0 bases at J, with 11 bases between. The CDR3 is 16 residues long. Germline CDR1 LGHNA, CDR2 YSLEER. CDR3 nucleotides: TGCGCCAGCAGCCAAGATGGTACGGGAATGAACACTGAAGCTTTCTTT. Its translation: CASSQDGTGMNTEAFF.

This chain uses TRBV11-2 with TRBJ2-1, with D perhaps matching TRBD1 (5 bases). CDR3 size: 15 residues. V was trimmed by 1 base and J by 4 bases, leaving 11 bases between them. Per the germline V gene, CDR1 is SGHAT and CDR2 is FQNNGV. The CDR3 spells CASSLGQGPYNEQFF. Written as DNA, the CDR3 is TGTGCCAGCAGCTTAGGGCAGGGTCCGTACAATGAGCAGTTCTTC.

In this sample, this clone turned up a few times. DNA for the CDR3: TGTGCCAGCAGTGAAAGGGGACCTTCCTACGAGCAGTACTTC. As protein: CASSERGPSYEQYF. The chain recombines TRBV2 with TRBJ2-7; perhaps D is TRBD1 or TRBD2 (5 bases each). The CDR3 is 14 amino acids. CDR1 is SNHLY and CDR2 is FYNNEI in the germline V gene. V was pared by 2 bases and J by 1 base, with 9 bases between. Complete variable domain (other parts from reference TRBV2 and TRBJ2-7): EPEVTQTPSHQVTQMGQEVILRCVPISNHLYFYWYRQILGQKVEFLVSFYNNEISEKSEIFDDQFSVERPDGSNFTLKIRSTKLEDSAMYFCASSERGPSYEQYFGPGTRLTVT.

This clone appeared once. A read error is possible here, since a much larger clone lies one base away. The genes are TRBV7-8 and TRBJ1-1; D is ambiguous. The CDR3 runs 12 residues. From germline, CDR1 is SGHVS and CDR2 FQNEAQ. V was pared by 1 base and J by 4 bases, with 4 bases between. This CDR3 reads CASSLGTTEAFF. CDR3 DNA sequence: TGTGCCAGCAGCTTAGGGACCACTGAAGCTTTCTTT. The full variable domain, completed using reference TRBV7-8 and TRBJ1-1, is GAGVSQSPRYKVAKRGQDVALRCDPISGHVSLFWYQQALGQGPEFLTYFQNEAQLDKSGLPSDRFFAERPEGSVSTLKIQRTQQEDSAVYLCASSLGTTEAFFGQGTRLTVV.

A few counts support this clone. This chain uses TRBV29-1 with TRBJ2-7; 10 bases are shared with TRBD2. Germline lookup yields CDR1 SQVTM and CDR2 ANQGSEA. With V trimmed by 6 bases and J by 2 bases, 7 bases remained unmatched. The length of the CDR3 is 14 residues. This CDR3 reads CSVSPSGGTYEQYF. CDR3 bases: TGCAGCGTATCTCCTAGCGGGGGAACCTACGAGCAGTACTTC.

J is TRBJ1-2 and V is TRBV7-8; maybe TRBD1 (5 bases). Trimming took 2 bases from V and 7 from J, leaving 14 bases between them. The CDR3 has 14 amino acids. Germline CDR1 and CDR2: SGHVS and FQNEAQ. CDR3 in amino acids: CASSLRGERVGYTF. The CDR3 coding sequence is TGTGCCAGCAGCTTACGGGGGGAAAGGGTTGGCTACACCTTC.

The chain couples TRBV27 to TRBJ2-3; D is ambiguous. CDR3 length equals 13 residues. Germline V gene data show CDR1 as MNHEY and CDR2 as SMNVEV (reference sequence). Trimming left V 4 bases short and J 6 bases short, with 11 bases between. CDR3 amino acids: CASSSRRTDTQYF. The CDR3, as DNA: TGTGCCAGCAGTTCCCGAAGGACGGATACGCAGTATTTT.

J is TRBJ2-3 and V is TRBV6-4; 9 bases align to TRBD1. Germline loops: CDR1 MRHNA, CDR2 SNTAGT. The CDR3 length is 14 residues. V lost 8 bases, J lost 4 bases, and 7 bases stayed unmatched. The CDR3 DNA follows: TGTGCCAGCGTTAAGGACAGGGGTCCAGATACGCAGTATTTT. Its translation: CASVKDRGPDTQYF.

The gene calls are TRBV9 and TRBJ1-5, with 8 bases that match TRBD1. J lost 5 bases, V lost 6 bases, and 10 bases had no gene match. CDR3 length: 15 amino acids. Looked up from germline, CDR1 is SGDLS and CDR2 is YYNGEE. The CDR3 bases are TGTGCCAGCAATTCAGAAGGGACAGGTGATCAGCCCCAGCATTTT. It encodes CASNSEGTGDQPQHF.

The chain recombines TRBV9 with TRBJ1-4; D is unresolved. The V gene lost 0 bases and the J gene lost 6 bases, with 15 bases spanning the gap. CDR1 SGDLS and CDR2 YYNGEE come from the germline V gene. There are 16 residues in the CDR3. The DNA of the CDR3 is TGTGCCAGCAGCGTAGCGACGGCAGATCCCTATGAAAAACTGTTTTTT. Residues: CASSVATADPYEKLFF.

The rearrangement joins TRBV5-6 to TRBJ2-1, with D perhaps being TRBD1 or TRBD2 (5 bases each). Germline CDR1 is SGHDT and CDR2 is YYEEEE. The CDR3 extends over 11 amino acids. V was pared by 7 bases and J by 15 bases, with 17 bases between. CDR3 sequence: CASGGSRERFF. The CDR3 DNA reads TGTGCCAGCGGCGGGTCCAGGGAGAGGTTCTTC.

The rearrangement joins TRBV13 to TRBJ1-1; D is unclear. The CDR3 is 14 residues long. The germline gives CDR1 PRHDT, CDR2 FYEKMQ (reference sequence). The V gene lost 3 bases and the J gene lost 0 bases, with 8 bases spanning the gap. The CDR3 here is CASSLGGVNTEAFF. The CDR3 nucleotides are TGTGCCAGCAGCTTGGGTGGCGTGAACACTGAAGCTTTCTTT.

The gene calls are TRBV27 and TRBJ2-7; TRBD2 is a possible D gene (6 bases). The CDR3 is 13 residues long. CDR1 is MNHEY, CDR2 SMNVEV, per germline (reference sequence). Trimming stripped 6 bases from V and 4 bases from J, with 13 bases between. The CDR3 here is CASSGRGRYEQYF. CDR3 bases: TGTGCCAGCAGCGGCCGGGGGAGGTACGAGCAGTACTTC.

The chain combines TRBV2 with TRBJ2-2; D call uncertain. CDR3 length equals 16 residues. Trimming shortened V by 6 bases and J by 1 base, and 15 bases separated the two germline ends. Germline CDR1 SNHLY, CDR2 FYNNEI. The CDR3 DNA reads TGTGCCAGCAGCGACGTACAGATTAAGAACACCGGGGAGCTGTTTTTT. Protein sequence: CASSDVQIKNTGELFF.

This clone showed up just a few times. Other DNA sequences in this specimen translate into the identical CDR3. For the CDR3, the DNA is TGCAGCGTGACAGGATCCAATGAGCAGTTCTTC. Its protein product is CSVTGSNEQFF. The gene calls are TRBV29-1 and TRBJ2-1; TRBD1 might be the D (6 bases). V lost 6 bases, J lost 6 bases, and 9 bases lay in between. The CDR3 length is 11 residues. Germline loops: CDR1 SQVTM, CDR2 ANQGSEA.

This clone came up once. V gene TRBV15 combines with J gene TRBJ2-7; D perhaps matches TRBD1 (6 bases). Germline lookup yields CDR1 LNHNV and CDR2 YYDKDF (reference sequence). Trimming removed 3 bases from V and 3 bases from J, with 12 bases in between. The CDR3 runs 14 residues. The CDR3 here is CATSSSGDGYEQYF. DNA for the CDR3: TGTGCCACCAGCAGCTCAGGGGATGGCTACGAGCAGTACTTC.

This chain uses TRBV7-2 with TRBJ2-3; TRBD2 agrees at 7 bases. Germline V gives CDR1 SGHTA, CDR2 FQGNSA. The CDR3 is made up of 13 amino acids. J lost 6 bases, V lost 5 bases, and 5 bases had no gene match. CDR3 sequence: CASSKAGMDTQYF. The CDR3 DNA reads as TGTGCCAGCAGCAAAGCGGGGATGGATACGCAGTATTTT.